Only one count was recorded for the clone carrying this T cell receptor beta chain. Antigen specificity is unknown. Looked up from germline, CDR1 is SGHRS and CDR2 is YFSETQ. Trimming pared 3 bases from V and 0 bases from J, leaving 8 bases between. CDR3 length: 14 residues. Profiled with immunoSEQ multiplex PCR; TCRdb holds only in-frame clones, not every one. The sample lists roughly 50,000 clones, roughly nine tenths occurring once. This record belongs to a study of cytomegalovirus exposure and HLA in healthy donors. Overall study: The approximately 720 first-cohort repertoires and the 95 to 150 validation repertoires shared the same platform, a later analysis reported. Study-level points and caveats: In the roughly 120 validation repertoires, around 95% of cluster scores exceeded 0, per a later analysis. The study flagged some 170 TCR beta chains as cytomegalovirus-associated.

Sequenced input: PBMCs. This clonotype was sampled from a man younger than 35 in good health and CMV-seronegative. The V and J genes are TRBV5-1 and TRBJ2-3, with TRBD2 as a possible D gene (6 bases). The CDR3 reads CASSSGTSTDTQYF. CDR3 DNA sequence: TGCGCCAGCAGCTCGGGGACTAGCACAGATACGCAGTATTTT.